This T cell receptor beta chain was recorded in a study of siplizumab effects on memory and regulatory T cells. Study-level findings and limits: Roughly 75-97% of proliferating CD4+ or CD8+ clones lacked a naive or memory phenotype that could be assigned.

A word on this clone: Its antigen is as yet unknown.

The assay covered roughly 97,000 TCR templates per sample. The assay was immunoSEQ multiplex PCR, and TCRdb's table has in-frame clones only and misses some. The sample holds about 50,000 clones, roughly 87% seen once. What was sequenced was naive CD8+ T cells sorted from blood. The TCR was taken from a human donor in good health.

In DNA, the CDR3 is TGTGCCAGTAGTACCCTCCTGGGAAGAGCCACCGGGGAGCTGTTTTTT. This sequence encodes CASSTLLGRATGELFF. This chain links TRBV19 with TRBJ2-2, with no clear D. Germline CDR1 reads LNHDA; CDR2 reads SQIVND (reference sequence). V was shortened by 4 bases and J by 4 bases, with 16 bases between the two germline ends. This CDR3 has 16 residues.